This T cell receptor beta chain was captured by sequencing in a study of metastatic and nonmetastatic thyroid tumors. Study at large: The authors compared repertoires across blood and tumor or nodule tissue from malignant and benign thyroid patients.

Trimming pared 2 bases from V and 2 bases from J, leaving 10 bases between. CDR1 and CDR2 from the germline V gene are SGHTA and FQGNSA. This CDR3 region has 14 residues. There were no patients who had received any treatment before thyroid surgery. Points from the study as a whole: Reports indicated that malignant thyroid tumors showed significantly higher TCR beta diversity than benign nodules did, in blood and tumor.

In the original processing: The study built a papillary thyroid cancer distant-metastasis classifier from CDR3 differences across clinicopathological groups. TCRdb reassembled clones from the PCR reads with MiXCR. V and J calls and clone size were set by TCRdb, not the authors. The sample carries 30,000 to 35,000 clones, about a third recorded once. A word on this clone: Its antigen is undetermined.

The sequencing sample was made of tumor tissue. This rearrangement joins TRBV7-2 to TRBJ2-7; no reliable D call. The sequence came from a female donor with papillary thyroid cancer or a benign thyroid nodule (not recorded which). Some clones in this sample may be carry-over from other donors' samples. The CDR3 DNA sequence: TGTGCCAGCAGCTTACGGGTTGGACCCTACGAGCAGTACTTC. Translating it yields CASSLRVGPYEQYF.